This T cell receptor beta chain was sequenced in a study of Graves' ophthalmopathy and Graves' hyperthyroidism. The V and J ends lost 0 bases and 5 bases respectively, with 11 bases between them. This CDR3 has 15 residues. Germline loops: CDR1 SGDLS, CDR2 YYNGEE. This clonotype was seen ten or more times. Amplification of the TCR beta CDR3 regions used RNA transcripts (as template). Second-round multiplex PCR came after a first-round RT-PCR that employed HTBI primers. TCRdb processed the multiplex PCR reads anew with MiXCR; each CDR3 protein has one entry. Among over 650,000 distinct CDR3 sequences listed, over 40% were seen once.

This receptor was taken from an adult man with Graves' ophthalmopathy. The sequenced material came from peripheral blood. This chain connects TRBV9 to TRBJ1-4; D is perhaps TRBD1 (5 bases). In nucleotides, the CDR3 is TGTGCCAGCAGCGTAGGGTGGGGACCGAATGAAAAACTGTTTTTT. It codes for CASSVGWGPNEKLFF. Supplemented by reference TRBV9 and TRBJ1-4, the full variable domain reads DSGVTQTPKHLITATGQRVTLRCSPRSGDLSVYWYQQSLDQGLQFLIQYYNGEERAKGNILERFSAQQFPDLHSELNLSSLELGDSALYFCASSVGWGPNEKLFFGSGTQLSVL.